This T cell receptor beta chain was recorded in a study of blood T cell repertoires in COVID-19. Data came from immunoSEQ multiplex PCR; TCRdb stores just in-frame clones and leaves some out. Among about 230,000 clones listed, 88% were seen once. The V segment lost 4 bases and the J segment 7 bases; nucleotides outside the gene matches: 5. This CDR3 has 13 amino acids. Germline CDR1 SQVTM, CDR2 ANQGSEA. J is TRBJ2-2 and V is TRBV29-1; 8 positions match TRBD1. Sample: PBMCs or T cells enriched from blood (not recorded which). The receptor was isolated from a woman aged 40 to 50 with acute COVID-19. The CDR3 sequence: CSVVQGVGGELFF. For the CDR3, the DNA is TGCAGCGTTGTACAGGGGGTAGGCGGGGAGCTGTTTTTT.